The 30 T cell receptor beta chains below all came from one sample that was sequenced in a study of patients and donors after allogeneic stem cell transplantation. TCRdb reprocessed the RT-PCR reads with MiXCR, giving one entry per CDR3 protein. The data contain 65,000 to 80,000 distinct CDR3 sequences, 26% of them seen just once; the ten biggest clones take up more than 25%. Sequencing was performed on blood, either unsorted or a sorted T cell fraction (not recorded which). The receptor source for this set is a human donor who was either an allogeneic HSCT recipient or a stem cell or donor lymphocyte infusion donor (not recorded which). It is not recorded whose cells these are; they may come from a transplant donor.

The gene calls are TRBV5-1 and TRBJ2-5, with D possibly matching TRBD2 (5 bases). V lost 0 bases and J lost 5, with 14 bases in between. The length of the CDR3 is 15 residues. Germline V gene lookup returns CDR1 SGHRS and CDR2 YFSETQ. CDR3 residues: CASSLVYGVVETQYF. The CDR3, as DNA: TGCGCCAGCAGCTTGGTATACGGGGTTGTGGAGACCCAGTACTTC.

The table lists this clonotype with many counts. J is TRBJ1-2 and V is TRBV12-3 or TRBV12-4, with D hard to call. The length of the CDR3 is 10 residues. V lost 3 bases to trimming and J lost 6 bases, with 2 bases between them. The CDR3 here is CASSLDGYTF. Written as DNA, the CDR3 is TGTGCCAGCAGTTTGGATGGCTACACCTTC.

The genes are TRBV7-2 and TRBJ2-1, with D perhaps being TRBD1 or TRBD2 (5 bases each). Trimming removed 1 base from V and 8 bases from J, with 15 bases in between. The CDR3 consists of 15 residues. Per germline, CDR1 SGHTA and CDR2 FQGNSA. CDR3 in amino acids: CASSLGQYLGDEQFF. In DNA form, the CDR3 reads TGTGCCAGCAGCTTAGGACAATACCTGGGGGATGAGCAGTTCTTC. Full variable domain (remainder filled in from reference TRBV7-2 and TRBJ2-1): GAGVSQSPSNKVTEKGKDVELRCDPISGHTALYWYRQSLGQGLEFLIYFQGNSAPDKSGLPSDRFSAERTGGSVSTLTIQRTQQEDSAVYLCASSLGQYLGDEQFFGPGTRLTVL.

There are a few counts of this clonotype. The chain carries TRBV5-1 and TRBJ1-5; D not certain. From germline, CDR1 is SGHRS and CDR2 YFSETQ. CDR3 length equals 13 residues. Trimming took 2 bases from V and 5 from J, leaving 8 bases between them. This chain's CDR3 is CASSLNPDQPQHF. CDR3 nucleotide sequence: TGCGCCAGCAGCTTAAACCCGGATCAGCCCCAGCATTTT. The full variable domain, completed using reference TRBV5-1 and TRBJ1-5, is KAGVTQTPRYLIKTRGQQVTLSCSPISGHRSVSWYQQTPGQGLQFLFEYFSETQRNKGNFPGRFSGRQFSNSRSEMNVSTLELGDSALYLCASSLNPDQPQHFGDGTRLSIL.

This clonotype was found once. The rearrangement uses TRBV3-1 and TRBJ1-3, with no clear D. CDR1 is LGHDT, CDR2 YNNKEL, per germline (reference sequence). V lost 4 bases to trimming and J lost 2 bases, with 9 bases between them. The CDR3 is made up of 14 amino acids. This CDR3 reads CASSPLHAGNTIYF. DNA for the CDR3: TGTGCCAGCAGCCCACTTCACGCTGGAAACACCATATATTTT.

The chain uses TRBV5-1 and TRBJ2-1; tentatively, D is TRBD1 (5 bases). V was clipped by 5 bases and J by 0 bases, with 12 bases between them. The CDR3 consists of 15 residues. The germline CDR1 and CDR2 sequences are SGHRS and YFSETQ. CDR3 nucleotide sequence: TGCGCCAGCAGTAGGGGCGGTGTCTCCTACAATGAGCAGTTCTTC. Translating gives CASSRGGVSYNEQFF.

The chain combines TRBV5-1 with TRBJ2-2; maybe TRBD2 (7 bases). The ends were cut back, 1 base at V and 6 bases at J, with 16 bases in the middle. Germline V gives CDR1 SGHRS, CDR2 YFSETQ. CDR3 length: 16 residues. CDR3 loop: CASSLSGGAVSGELFF. CDR3 in DNA: TGCGCCAGCAGCTTGTCGGGGGGCGCCGTGTCCGGGGAGCTGTTTTTT.

This clonotype was counted a few times. The rearrangement joins TRBV9 to TRBJ2-5; D gene unclear. Deletions cut 0 bases from V and 1 base from J, with 7 bases between. Germline loops: CDR1 SGDLS, CDR2 YYNGEE. The CDR3 is 14 amino acids. The CDR3 reads CASSVGGIQETQYF. CDR3 bases: TGTGCCAGCAGCGTAGGTGGGATCCAAGAGACCCAGTACTTC.

This clonotype showed up just a few times. The rearrangement joins TRBV11-3 to TRBJ2-3, with 7 bases that match TRBD1. Unmatched junction bases numbered 12, after V lost 5 bases and J lost 1 base. Germline V gene lookup returns CDR1 SGHNT and CDR2 YENEEA. There are 17 residues in the CDR3. The DNA for the CDR3 is TGTGCCAGCAGCCCACGCAGGGGACAGCCTCGCACAGATACGCAGTATTTT. Protein product: CASSPRRGQPRTDTQYF.

This clonotype was recorded a few times. The CDR3 loop reads CAISESVQGRNTEAFF. The CDR3 DNA sequence: TGTGCCATCAGTGAGTCCGTACAGGGGAGGAACACTGAAGCTTTCTTT. This chain links TRBV10-3 with TRBJ1-1; 7 bases are shared with TRBD1. Trimming cost V 0 bases and J 1 base; bases outside gene matches: 5. CDR3 length equals 16 residues. Per the germline V gene, CDR1 is ENHRY and CDR2 is SYGVKD.

This clonotype was counted only a few times. The chain is built from TRBV6-2 or TRBV6-3 and TRBJ2-1; 9 nucleotides align to TRBD1. The CDR3 runs to 14 residues. Per the germline V gene, CDR1 is MNHEY and CDR2 is SVGEGT. With 7 bases clipped from V and 4 bases from J, the junction kept 5 bases outside the gene matches. CDR3: CASKDRGPYNEQFF. The CDR3 DNA follows: TGTGCCAGCAAGGACAGGGGCCCATACAATGAGCAGTTCTTC.

The gene calls are TRBV7-6 and TRBJ2-3, with D possibly TRBD2 on 5 matching bases. The V end was cut by 1 base, the J end by 0 bases, with 11 bases between. The CDR3 has 16 residues. Germline V gives CDR1 SGHVS, CDR2 FNYEAQ. CDR3 DNA sequence: TGTGCCAGCAGCTTAGGAACTAGAAGGAGCACAGATACGCAGTATTTT. This translates into CASSLGTRRSTDTQYF.

This clonotype was recorded once. The rearrangement links TRBV6-1 to TRBJ2-7; D is ambiguous. Germline V lookup: CDR1 MNHNS, CDR2 SASEGT. CDR3 size: 13 residues. The ends were cut back, 7 bases at V and 2 bases at J, with 12 bases in the middle. CDR3 loop: CASIDDWTYEQYF. Written as DNA, the CDR3 is TGTGCCAGCATCGATGACTGGACCTACGAGCAGTACTTC.

The chain links TRBV6-5 to TRBJ2-6; no reliable D call. This CDR3 region has 17 residues. The V end lost 0 bases, the J end lost 0 bases, and 9 bases lay between the germline ends. The germline V gene encodes CDR1 MNHEY and CDR2 SVGAGI. CDR3 nucleotides: TGTGCCAGCAGTTACTCCCCGGCGTTCTCTGGGGCCAACGTCCTGACTTTC. It specifies CASSYSPAFSGANVLTF.

To note about this clonotype: A much larger clone differs from this one at a single base, so this may be a read error. The gene calls are TRBV7-9 and TRBJ1-2, with D unresolved. CDR3 size: 13 residues. Trimming left V 0 bases short and J 2 bases short, with 4 bases between. Germline-derived CDR1 and CDR2 are SEHNR and FQNEAQ (reference sequence). CDR3 bases: TGTGCCAGCAGCTTAGCATCCAACTATGGCTACACCTTC. Translated, it gives CASSLASNYGYTF.

This clonotype came up a few times. This sequence joins TRBV5-1 and TRBJ2-2, with D possibly TRBD2 on 6 matching bases. V was clipped by 6 bases and J by 4 bases, with 16 bases between them. CDR1 is SGHRS, CDR2 YFSETQ, per germline. The CDR3 has 15 amino acids. The CDR3 region has the DNA TGCGCCAGCAAACCCCTCAGGACTATCACCGGGGAGCTGTTTTTT. Its protein is CASKPLRTITGELFF.

This clonotype was seen more than once but under ten times. The chain carries TRBV5-1 and TRBJ2-4; perhaps D is TRBD1 or TRBD2 (5 bases each). The CDR3 covers 14 residues. Germline V gene lookup returns CDR1 SGHRS and CDR2 YFSETQ. V was trimmed by 5 bases and J by 7 bases, leaving 16 bases between them. The CDR3 here is CASRSPGTDNIQYF. For the CDR3, the DNA is TGCGCCAGCAGATCTCCCGGGACGGATAACATTCAGTACTTC.

The rearrangement joins TRBV18 to TRBJ1-2, with TRBD1 as a possible D gene (6 bases). V lost 5 bases to trimming and J lost 5 bases, with 12 bases between them. Germline values: CDR1 KGHSH, CDR2 LQKENI. This CDR3 is 13 amino acids long. CDR3 DNA sequence: TGTGCCAGCTCATCGGACAGCTCTTATGGCTACACCTTC. This codes for CASSSDSSYGYTF.

The V gene is TRBV14, the J gene TRBJ2-6, with D possibly TRBD2 on 5 matching bases. The germline V gene encodes CDR1 SGHDN and CDR2 FVKESK. The CDR3 spans 12 residues. The germline V and J ends were trimmed by 3 bases and 13 bases, with 10 bases remaining between them. The CDR3 loop is CASSHGPGVLTF. As DNA, the CDR3 is TGTGCCAGCAGCCATGGGCCGGGGGTCCTGACTTTC.

This clonotype was counted only a few times. The chain is built from TRBV29-1 and TRBJ2-6, with 8 bases fitting TRBD1. CDR3 length equals 15 residues. From germline, CDR1 is SQVTM and CDR2 ANQGSEA. Losses at the gene ends were 6 bases for V and 0 bases for J; bases not matched to a gene: 4. CDR3 in amino acids: CSVLDRDSGANVLTF. Written as DNA, the CDR3 is TGCAGCGTCCTGGACAGGGACTCTGGGGCCAACGTCCTGACTTTC.

The chain carries TRBV9 and TRBJ2-2; 11 bases fit TRBD2. The V gene's germline CDR1 is SGDLS and CDR2 YYNGEE. After removal of 1 base from V and 0 bases from J, the junction contained 2 bases not matched to a gene. The CDR3 is 17 amino acids. For the CDR3, the DNA is TGTGCCAGCAGCGTAACGGGACTAGCGGCGAACACCGGGGAGCTGTTTTTT. Its protein product is CASSVTGLAANTGELFF.

This chain's CDR3 is CASSQDRGSYEQYF. CDR3 nucleotide sequence: TGTGCCAGCAGCCAAGACAGGGGATCCTACGAGCAGTACTTC. This chain links TRBV4-2 with TRBJ2-7, with D tentatively TRBD1 (6 bases). V lost 0 bases, J lost 1 base, and 7 bases lay in between. Per germline, CDR1 LGHNA and CDR2 YNFKEQ. This CDR3 has 14 amino acids.

Regarding this clonotype: The conserved closing phenylalanine or tryptophan is absent in this CDR3, likely reflecting a read error. The V and J genes are TRBV7-9 and TRBJ2-3; D is possibly TRBD1 or TRBD2 (5 bases each). CDR1 and CDR2 from the germline V gene are SEHNR and FQNEAQ (reference sequence). CDR3 size: 16 residues. Trimming stripped 5 bases from V and 2 bases from J, with 17 bases between. The CDR3 DNA reads TGTGCCAGCAGCGAGTCGAGGGGCTCATTCACAGATACGCAGTATTTG. The encoded protein is CASSESRGSFTDTQYL.

This clonotype has just a few counts. This chain joins TRBV29-1 and TRBJ1-1; D unclear. Germline CDR1 reads SQVTM; CDR2 reads ANQGSEA. The CDR3 contains 14 residues. V lost 5 bases, J lost 1 base, and 14 bases lay in between. Written as DNA, the CDR3 is TGCAGCGTTCTTGGGCAGGCCCAGAACACTGAAGCTTTCTTT. Protein product: CSVLGQAQNTEAFF. Complete variable domain (other parts from reference TRBV29-1 and TRBJ1-1): SAVISQKPSRDICQRGTSLTIQCQVDSQVTMMFWYRQQPGQSLTLIATANQGSEATYESGFVIDKFPISRPNLTFSTLTVSNMSPEDSSIYLCSVLGQAQNTEAFFGQGTRLTVV.

This sequence joins TRBV4-2 and TRBJ1-1; D gene unclear. V was cut by 2 bases and J by 0 bases, with 10 bases left in between. Germline CDR1 LGHNA, CDR2 YNFKEQ. This CDR3 has 15 amino acids. CDR3 amino acids: CASSQSDRLNTEAFF. The CDR3 DNA reads as TGTGCCAGCAGCCAAAGCGACCGCTTGAACACTGAAGCTTTCTTT.

This chain connects TRBV10-3 to TRBJ2-2; TRBD1 is a possible D gene (6 bases). Germline loops: CDR1 ENHRY, CDR2 SYGVKD. The length of the CDR3 is 16 residues. Deletions cut 3 bases from V and 0 bases from J, with 11 bases between. CDR3 nucleotide sequence: TGTGCCATCAGTGATGTGGGACATTCGAACACCGGGGAGCTGTTTTTT. This sequence encodes CAISDVGHSNTGELFF.

This clonotype turned up a few times. V gene TRBV5-5 combines with J gene TRBJ1-6; 7 bases align to TRBD1. The germline CDR1 and CDR2 sequences are SGHKS and YYEKEE (reference sequence). There are 14 residues in the CDR3. Trimming took 4 bases from V and 7 from J; bases not matched to a gene: 5. The CDR3 DNA reads TGTGCCAGCAGCCTCGGACAGGACAATTCACCCCTCCACTTT. It codes for CASSLGQDNSPLHF.

The chain joins TRBV25-1 to TRBJ1-2; no clear D. V dropped 0 bases and J dropped 8 bases, with 10 bases sitting between them. Looked up from germline, CDR1 is MGHDK and CDR2 is SYGVNS. CDR3 size: 13 residues. The CDR3 sequence is CASSEYGGEGYTF. The CDR3 nucleotides read TGTGCCAGCAGTGAATATGGTGGGGAAGGCTACACCTTC.

The V and J genes are TRBV6-2 or TRBV6-3 and TRBJ1-1; D may be TRBD1 (6 bases). Trimming left V 6 bases short and J 6 bases short, with 17 bases between. Per germline, CDR1 MNHEY and CDR2 SVGEGT. CDR3 size: 14 residues. CDR3 residues: CASRLGTRGAEAFF. The CDR3 DNA follows: TGTGCCAGCAGACTTGGGACACGGGGCGCTGAAGCTTTCTTT.

This clonotype was detected only a few times. The rearrangement joins TRBV12-3 or TRBV12-4 to TRBJ1-1; 7 bases map to TRBD1. This CDR3 has 14 residues. Trimming at V came to 7 bases and at J to 7 bases, leaving 12 bases not matched to a gene. This CDR3 is CASTPDRHPLEAFF. The CDR3 DNA reads TGTGCCAGCACCCCGGACAGGCACCCTCTTGAAGCTTTCTTT.